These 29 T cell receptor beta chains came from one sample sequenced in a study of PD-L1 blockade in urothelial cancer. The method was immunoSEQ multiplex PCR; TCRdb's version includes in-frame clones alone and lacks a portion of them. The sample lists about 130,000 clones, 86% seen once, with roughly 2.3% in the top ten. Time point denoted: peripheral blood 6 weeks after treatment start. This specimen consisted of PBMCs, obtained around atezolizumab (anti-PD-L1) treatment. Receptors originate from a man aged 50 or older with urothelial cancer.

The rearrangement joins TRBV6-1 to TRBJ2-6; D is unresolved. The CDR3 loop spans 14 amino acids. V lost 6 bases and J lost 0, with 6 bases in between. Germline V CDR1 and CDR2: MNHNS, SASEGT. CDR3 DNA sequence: TGTGCCAGCAGCCGAGACTCTGGGGCCAACGTCCTGACTTTC. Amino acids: CASSRDSGANVLTF.

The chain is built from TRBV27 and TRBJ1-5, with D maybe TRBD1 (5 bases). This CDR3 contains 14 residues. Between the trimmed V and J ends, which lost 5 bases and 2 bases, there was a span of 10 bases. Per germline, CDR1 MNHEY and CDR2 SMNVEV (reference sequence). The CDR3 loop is CASSPRQRNQPQHF. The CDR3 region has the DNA TGTGCCAGCAGTCCCCGACAGCGCAATCAGCCCCAGCATTTT.

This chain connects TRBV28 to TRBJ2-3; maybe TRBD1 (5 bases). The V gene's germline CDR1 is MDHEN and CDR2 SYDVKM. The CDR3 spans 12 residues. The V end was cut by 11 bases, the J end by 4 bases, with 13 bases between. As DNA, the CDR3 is TGTGCCGAAAAGGGGTCATCAGATACGCAGTATTTT. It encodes CAEKGSSDTQYF.

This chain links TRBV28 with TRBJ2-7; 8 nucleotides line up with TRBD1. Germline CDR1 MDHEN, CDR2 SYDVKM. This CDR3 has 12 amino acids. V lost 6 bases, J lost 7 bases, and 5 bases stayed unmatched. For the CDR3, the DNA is TGTGCCAGCAGCCGGACAGGGCGAGAGCAGTACTTC. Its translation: CASSRTGREQYF.

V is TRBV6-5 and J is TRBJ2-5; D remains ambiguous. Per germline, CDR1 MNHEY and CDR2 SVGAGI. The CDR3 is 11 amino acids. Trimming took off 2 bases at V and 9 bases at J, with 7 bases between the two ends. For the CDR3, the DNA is TGTGCCAGCAGTTACGGTCGGGCCCAGTACTTC. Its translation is CASSYGRAQYF.

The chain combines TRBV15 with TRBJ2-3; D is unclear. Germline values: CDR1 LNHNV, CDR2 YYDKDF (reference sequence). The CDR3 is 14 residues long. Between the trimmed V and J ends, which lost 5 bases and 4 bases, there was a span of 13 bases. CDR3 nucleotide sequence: TGTGCCACCAGCTCTCTGGGCCGGTCAGATACGCAGTATTTT. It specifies CATSSLGRSDTQYF.

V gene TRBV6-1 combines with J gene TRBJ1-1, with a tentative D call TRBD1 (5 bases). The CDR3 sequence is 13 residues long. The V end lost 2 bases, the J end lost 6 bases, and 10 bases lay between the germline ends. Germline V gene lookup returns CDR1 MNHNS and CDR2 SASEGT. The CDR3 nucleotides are TGTGCCAGCAGTGAACTGGGGGGTCCTGAAGCTTTCTTT. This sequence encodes CASSELGGPEAFF.

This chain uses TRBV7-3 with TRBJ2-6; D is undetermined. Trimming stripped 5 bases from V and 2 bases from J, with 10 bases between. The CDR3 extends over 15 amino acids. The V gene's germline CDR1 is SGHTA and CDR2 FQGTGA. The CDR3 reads CASSLDKAGANVLTF. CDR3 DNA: TGTGCCAGCAGCCTCGACAAGGCTGGGGCCAACGTCCTGACTTTC. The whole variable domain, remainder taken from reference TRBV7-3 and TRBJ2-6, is GAGVSQTPSNKVTEKGKYVELRCDPISGHTALYWYRQSLGQGPEFLIYFQGTGAADDSGLPNDRFFAVRPEGSVSTLKIQRTERGDSAVYLCASSLDKAGANVLTFGAGSRLTVL.

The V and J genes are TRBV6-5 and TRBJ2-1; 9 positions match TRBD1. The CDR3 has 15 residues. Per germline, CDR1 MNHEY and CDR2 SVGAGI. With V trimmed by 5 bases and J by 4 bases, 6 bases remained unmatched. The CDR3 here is CASSPDRGGYNEQFF. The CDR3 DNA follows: TGTGCCAGCAGTCCCGACAGGGGGGGATACAATGAGCAGTTCTTC.

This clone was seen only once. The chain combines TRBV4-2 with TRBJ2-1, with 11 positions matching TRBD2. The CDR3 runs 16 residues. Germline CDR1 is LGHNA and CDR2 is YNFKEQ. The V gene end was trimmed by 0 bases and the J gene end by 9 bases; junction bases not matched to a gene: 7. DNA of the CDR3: TGTGCCAGCAGCCAAGACAGTAGCGGGAGGGCCGCTGAGCAGTTCTTC. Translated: CASSQDSSGRAAEQFF.

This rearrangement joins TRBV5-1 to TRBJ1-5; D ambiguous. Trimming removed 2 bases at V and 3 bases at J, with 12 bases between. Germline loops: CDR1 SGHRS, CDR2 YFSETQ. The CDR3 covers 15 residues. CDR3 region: CASSFGGYPNQPQHF. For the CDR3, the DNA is TGCGCCAGCAGCTTCGGCGGGTACCCCAATCAGCCCCAGCATTTT.

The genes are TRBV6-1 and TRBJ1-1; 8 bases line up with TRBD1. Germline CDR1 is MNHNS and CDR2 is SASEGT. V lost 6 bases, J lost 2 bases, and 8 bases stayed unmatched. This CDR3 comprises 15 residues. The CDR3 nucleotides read TGTGCCAGCAGCCGACAGGGGTCCTATAACACTGAAGCTTTCTTT. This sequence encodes CASSRQGSYNTEAFF.

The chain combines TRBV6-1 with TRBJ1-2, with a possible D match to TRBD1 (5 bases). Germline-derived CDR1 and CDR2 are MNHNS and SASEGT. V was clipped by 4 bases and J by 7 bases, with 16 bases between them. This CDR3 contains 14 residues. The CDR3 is CASSVQGVSGGYTF. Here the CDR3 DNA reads TGTGCCAGCAGTGTCCAGGGTGTATCGGGTGGCTACACCTTC.

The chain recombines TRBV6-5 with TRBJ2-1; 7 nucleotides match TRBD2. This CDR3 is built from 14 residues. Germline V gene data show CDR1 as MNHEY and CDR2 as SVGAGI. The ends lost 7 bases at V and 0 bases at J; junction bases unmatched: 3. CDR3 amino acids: CASNRGSSYNEQFF. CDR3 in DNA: TGTGCCAGCAATCGCGGGAGCTCCTACAATGAGCAGTTCTTC.

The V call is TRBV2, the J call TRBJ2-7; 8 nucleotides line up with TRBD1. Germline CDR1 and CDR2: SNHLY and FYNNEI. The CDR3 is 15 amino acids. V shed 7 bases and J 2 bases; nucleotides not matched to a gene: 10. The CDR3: CASKDVGDRTYEQYF. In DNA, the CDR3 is TGTGCCAGCAAAGACGTGGGGGACAGGACCTACGAGCAGTACTTC.

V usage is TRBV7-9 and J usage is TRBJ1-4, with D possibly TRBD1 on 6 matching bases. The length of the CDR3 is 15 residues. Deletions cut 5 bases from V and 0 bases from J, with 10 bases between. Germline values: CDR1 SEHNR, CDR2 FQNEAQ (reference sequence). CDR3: CASSPTGTTNEKLFF. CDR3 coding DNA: TGTGCCAGCAGCCCTACAGGGACAACTAATGAAAAACTGTTTTTT.

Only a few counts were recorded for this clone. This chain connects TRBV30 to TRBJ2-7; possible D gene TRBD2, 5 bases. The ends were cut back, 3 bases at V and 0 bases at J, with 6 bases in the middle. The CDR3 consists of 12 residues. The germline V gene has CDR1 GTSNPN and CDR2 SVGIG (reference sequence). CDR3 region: CAWRGSSYEQYF. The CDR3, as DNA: TGTGCCTGGAGGGGGAGCTCCTACGAGCAGTACTTC. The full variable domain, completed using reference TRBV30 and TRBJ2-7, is SQTIHQWPATLVQPVGSPLSLECTVEGTSNPNLYWYRQAAGRGLQLLFYSVGIGQISSEVPQNLSASRPQDRQFILSSKKLLLSDSGFYLCAWRGSSYEQYFGPGTRLTVT.

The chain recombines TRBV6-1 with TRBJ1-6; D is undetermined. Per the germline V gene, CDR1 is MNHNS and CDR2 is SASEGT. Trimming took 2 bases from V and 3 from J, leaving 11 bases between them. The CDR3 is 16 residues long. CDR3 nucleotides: TGTGCCAGCAGTGAACTGGGCGGGATCTATAATTCACCCCTCCACTTT. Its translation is CASSELGGIYNSPLHF.

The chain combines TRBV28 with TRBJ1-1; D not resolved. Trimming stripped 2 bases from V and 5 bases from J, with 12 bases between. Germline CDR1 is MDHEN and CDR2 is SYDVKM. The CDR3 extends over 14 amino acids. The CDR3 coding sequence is TGTGCCAGCAGTTTAGAGGGAAAGGGAACTGAAGCTTTCTTT. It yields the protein CASSLEGKGTEAFF. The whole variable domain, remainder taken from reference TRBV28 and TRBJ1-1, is DVKVTQSSRYLVKRTGEKVFLECVQDMDHENMFWYRQDPGLGLRLIYFSYDVKMKEKGDIPEGYSVSREKKERFSLILESASTNQTSMYLCASSLEGKGTEAFFGQGTRLTVV.

The DNA of the CDR3 is TGTGCCAGCTCACCACCGGCGGGGGGAGGCATTCAGTACTTC. Residues: CASSPPAGGGIQYF. V and J are TRBV18 and TRBJ2-4; 8 bases align to TRBD2. Germline CDR1 KGHSH, CDR2 LQKENI. This CDR3 has 14 amino acids. With V trimmed by 0 bases and J by 9 bases, 4 bases remained unmatched.

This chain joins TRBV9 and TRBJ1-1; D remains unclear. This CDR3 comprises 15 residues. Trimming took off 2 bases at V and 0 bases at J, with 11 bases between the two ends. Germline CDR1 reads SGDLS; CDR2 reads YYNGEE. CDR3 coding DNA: TGTGCCAGCAGCGTGGGAGGTTACATGAACACTGAAGCTTTCTTT. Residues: CASSVGGYMNTEAFF.

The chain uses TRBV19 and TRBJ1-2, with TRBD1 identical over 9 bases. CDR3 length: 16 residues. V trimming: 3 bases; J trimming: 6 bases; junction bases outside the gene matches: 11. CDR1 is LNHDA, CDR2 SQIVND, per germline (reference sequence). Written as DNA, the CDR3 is TGTGCCAGTAGTATCTACGGGACAGGGCGATGGGATGGCTACACCTTC. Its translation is CASSIYGTGRWDGYTF.

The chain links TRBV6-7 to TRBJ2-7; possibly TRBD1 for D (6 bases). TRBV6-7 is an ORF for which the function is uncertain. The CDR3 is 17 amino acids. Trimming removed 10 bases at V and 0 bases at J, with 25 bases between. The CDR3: CAKTRDKVRLSSYEQYF. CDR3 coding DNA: TGTGCCAAGACCCGGGACAAGGTCAGATTATCCTCCTACGAGCAGTACTTC.

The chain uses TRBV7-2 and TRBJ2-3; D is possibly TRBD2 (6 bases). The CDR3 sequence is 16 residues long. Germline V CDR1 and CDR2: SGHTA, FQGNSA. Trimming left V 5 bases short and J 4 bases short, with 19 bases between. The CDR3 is CASSIPLGGTADTQYF. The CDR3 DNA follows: TGTGCCAGCAGCATCCCTCTGGGGGGTACCGCAGATACGCAGTATTTT.

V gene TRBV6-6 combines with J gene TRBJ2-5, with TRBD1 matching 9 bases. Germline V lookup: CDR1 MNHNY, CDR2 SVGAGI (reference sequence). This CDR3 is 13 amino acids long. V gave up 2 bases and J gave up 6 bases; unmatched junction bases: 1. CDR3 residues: CASSYGQGQTQYF. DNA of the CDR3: TGTGCCAGCAGTTACGGACAGGGGCAGACCCAGTACTTC.

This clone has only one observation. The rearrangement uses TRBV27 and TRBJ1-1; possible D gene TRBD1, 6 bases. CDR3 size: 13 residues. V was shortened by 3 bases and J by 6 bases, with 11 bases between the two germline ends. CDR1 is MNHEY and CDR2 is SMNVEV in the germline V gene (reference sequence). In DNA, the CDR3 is TGTGCCAGCAGTTTCCGGGGGGCTCCTGAAGCTTTCTTT. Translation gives CASSFRGAPEAFF.

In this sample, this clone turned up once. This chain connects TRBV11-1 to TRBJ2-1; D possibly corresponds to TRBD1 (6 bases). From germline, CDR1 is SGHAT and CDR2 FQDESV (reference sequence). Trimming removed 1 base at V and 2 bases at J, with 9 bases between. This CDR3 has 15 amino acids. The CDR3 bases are TGTGCCAGCAGCTTAGGACAGGAGACCTACAATGAGCAGTTCTTC. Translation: CASSLGQETYNEQFF.

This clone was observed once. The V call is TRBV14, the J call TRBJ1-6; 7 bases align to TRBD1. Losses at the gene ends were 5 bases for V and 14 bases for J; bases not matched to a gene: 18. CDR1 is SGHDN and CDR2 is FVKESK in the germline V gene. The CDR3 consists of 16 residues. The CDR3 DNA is TGTGCCAGCAGCTTCAACCACAGGGGCCCAGGGTTGACCCTCCACTTT. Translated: CASSFNHRGPGLTLHF.

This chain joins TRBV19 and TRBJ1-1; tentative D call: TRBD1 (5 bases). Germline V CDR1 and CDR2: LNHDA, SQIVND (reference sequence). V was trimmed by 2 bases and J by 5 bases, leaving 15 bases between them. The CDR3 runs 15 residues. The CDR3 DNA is TGTGCCAGTAGTATATACAGGCCCGGAGGGACTGAAGCTTTCTTT. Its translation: CASSIYRPGGTEAFF.